Reported below is one T cell receptor (beta chain). The target antigen is unknown. The sample is drawn from a study of OX40 agonist ivuxolimab in advanced cancers. Study findings and constraints: Among the lowest peripheral clonal expansion occurred in 0.1-3.0 mg/kg partial responders. Determination of antigen specificity was not performed for the expanded peripheral T cells.

Libraries were prepared by immunoSEQ multiplex PCR; TCRdb keeps only in-frame clonotypes and omits some of them. The data contain around 80,000 clones, over 75% of them singletons. Germline loops: CDR1 MNHNS, CDR2 SASEGT. The CDR3 has 15 amino acids. Losses at the gene ends were 4 bases for V and 8 bases for J; bases not matched to a gene: 12. The specimen was CD4+ or CD8+ T cells sorted from blood, collected in a trial of the OX40 agonist ivuxolimab. The chain couples TRBV6-1 to TRBJ1-1; 8 nucleotides agree with TRBD1. This TCR was sampled from an adult with an advanced solid tumor such as melanoma, head and neck, liver or kidney cancer. DNA for the CDR3: TGTGCCAGCAGTGCGACAGGGGCGGGCGAGAGAGAAGCTTTCTTT. Protein: CASSATGAGEREAFF.